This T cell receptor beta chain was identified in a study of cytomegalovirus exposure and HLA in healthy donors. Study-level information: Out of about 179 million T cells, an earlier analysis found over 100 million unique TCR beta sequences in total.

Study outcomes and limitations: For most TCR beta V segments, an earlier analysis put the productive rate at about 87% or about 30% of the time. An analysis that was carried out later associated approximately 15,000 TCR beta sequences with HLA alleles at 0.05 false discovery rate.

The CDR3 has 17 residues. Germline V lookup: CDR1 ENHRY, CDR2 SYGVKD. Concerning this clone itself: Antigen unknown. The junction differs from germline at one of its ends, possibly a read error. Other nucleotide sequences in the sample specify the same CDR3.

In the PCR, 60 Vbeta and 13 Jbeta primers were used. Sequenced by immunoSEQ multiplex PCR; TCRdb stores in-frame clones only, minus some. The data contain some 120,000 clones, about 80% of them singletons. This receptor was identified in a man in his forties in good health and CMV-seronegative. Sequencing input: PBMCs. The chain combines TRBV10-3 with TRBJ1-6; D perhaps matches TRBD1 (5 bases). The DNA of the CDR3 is TGTGCCATCAGTGAGTCCCAGGGAGGGTCCTATAATTCCCCCCTCCACTTT. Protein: CAISESQGGSYNSPLHF.